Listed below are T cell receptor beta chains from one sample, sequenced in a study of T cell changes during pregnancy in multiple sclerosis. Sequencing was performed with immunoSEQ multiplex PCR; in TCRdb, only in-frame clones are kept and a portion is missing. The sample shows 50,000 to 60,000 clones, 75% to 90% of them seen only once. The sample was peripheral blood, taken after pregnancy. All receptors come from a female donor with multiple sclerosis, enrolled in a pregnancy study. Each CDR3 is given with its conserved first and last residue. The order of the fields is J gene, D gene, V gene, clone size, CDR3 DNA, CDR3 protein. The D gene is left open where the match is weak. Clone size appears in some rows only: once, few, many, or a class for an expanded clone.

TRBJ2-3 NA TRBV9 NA TGTGCCAGCAGCGGCCCGGGGGTTGCTAGCACAGATACGCAGTATTTT CASSGPGVASTDTQYF
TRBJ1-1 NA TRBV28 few TGTGCCAGCATCCAAGGAGGGGATACGAACACTGAAGCTTTCTTT CASIQGGDTNTEAFF
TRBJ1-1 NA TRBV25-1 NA TGTGCCAGCAGTGGAACTCGTACTGAAGCTTTCTTT CASSGTRTEAFF
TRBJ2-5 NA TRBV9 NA TGTGCCAGCAGCGTAGCAGGCCTCGTGGCACAGGAGACCCAGTACTTC CASSVAGLVAQETQYF
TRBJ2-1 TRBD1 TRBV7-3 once TGTGCCAGCAGCTTGAGGGGACAGGGTTACAATGAGCAGTTCTTC CASSLRGQGYNEQFF
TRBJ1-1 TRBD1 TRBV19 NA TGTGCCAGTAGTATAAATTGGGGACAGGGTGCTGAAGCTTTCTTT CASSINWGQGAEAFF
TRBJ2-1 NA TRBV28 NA TGTGCCAGCGGCGGAAGCGACTCCTACAATGAGCAGTTCTTC CASGGSDSYNEQFF
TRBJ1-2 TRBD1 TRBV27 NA TGTGCCAGCAGTTTACGGGGACAGACCTGGTACGGCTACACCTTC CASSLRGQTWYGYTF
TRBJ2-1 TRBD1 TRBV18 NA TGTGCCAGCTCACCAAGCATAGGGACAGGGGGGCATGAGCAGTTCTTC CASSPSIGTGGHEQFF
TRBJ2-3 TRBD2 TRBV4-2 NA TGTGCCAGCAGCCAGTACAGCGGGGGGGCGGTAGATACGCAGTATTTT CASSQYSGGAVDTQYF
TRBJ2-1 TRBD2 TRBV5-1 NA TGCGCCAGCAGTCCGGGACTAGCGGGGGGCTACAATGAGCAGTTCTTC CASSPGLAGGYNEQFF
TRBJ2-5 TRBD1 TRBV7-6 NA TGTGCCAGCAGCTTAGAATTTTCAGGGGGCGCAGAGACCCAGTACTTC CASSLEFSGGAETQYF
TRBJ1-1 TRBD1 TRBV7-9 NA TGTGCCAGCAGCGACAGGGCTGAAGCTTTCTTT CASSDRAEAFF
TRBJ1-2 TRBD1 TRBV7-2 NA TGTGCCAGCAGCCCGTTTTGGACAGGGACCTATGGCTACACCTTC CASSPFWTGTYGYTF
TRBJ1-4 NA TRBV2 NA TGTGCCAGCGCGGGACCGAACAATGAAAAACTGTTTTTT CASAGPNNEKLFF
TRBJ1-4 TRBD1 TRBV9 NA TGTGCCAGCAGCGTAGGGACAGGGGCGGATGAAAAACTGTTTTTT CASSVGTGADEKLFF
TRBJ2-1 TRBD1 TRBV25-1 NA TGTGCCAGCAGCCGAACGGGACAGGGGGCCTACAATGAGCAGTTCTTC CASSRTGQGAYNEQFF
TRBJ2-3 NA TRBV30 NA TGTGCCTGGAAAGCACTTAGTTTCGGCACAGATACGCAGTATTTT CAWKALSFGTDTQYF
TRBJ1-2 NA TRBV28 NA TGTGCCAGCAGTTTTGGGGGGAACTATGGCTACACCTTC CASSFGGNYGYTF
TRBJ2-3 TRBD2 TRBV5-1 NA TGCGCCAGCAGCTGGCGGACTAGCGGAAACACAGATACGCAGTATTTT CASSWRTSGNTDTQYF
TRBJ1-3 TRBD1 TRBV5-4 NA TGTGCCAGCAGCTTGGGGGGACAGTCTGGAAACACCATATATTTT CASSLGGQSGNTIYF
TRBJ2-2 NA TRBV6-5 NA TGTGCCAGCAGCCCTCAAATCGACAGCACCGGGGAGCTGTTTTTT CASSPQIDSTGELFF
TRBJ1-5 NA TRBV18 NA TGTGCCAGCTCACCAAGAATATCGACAGTGGGTGATCAGCCCCAGCATTTT CASSPRISTVGDQPQHF
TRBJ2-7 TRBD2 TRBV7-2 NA TGTGCCAGCAGCTATCGACTAGCGGGGGGCTACGAGCAGTACTTC CASSYRLAGGYEQYF
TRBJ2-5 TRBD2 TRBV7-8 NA TGTGCCAGCAGCTGGGTGCGGGGGAATCAAGAGACCCAGTACTTC CASSWVRGNQETQYF
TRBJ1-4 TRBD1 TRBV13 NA TGTGCCAGCAGCTTGGGGACAGGGGGGAATGAAAAACTGTTTTTT CASSLGTGGNEKLFF
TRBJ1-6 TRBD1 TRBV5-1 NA TGCGCCAGCAGCTTGGGACAGGGAAATTCACCCCTCCACTTT CASSLGQGNSPLHF
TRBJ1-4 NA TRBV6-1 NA TGTGCCAGCACCTTGACAGGTGCAACTAATGAAAAACTGTTTTTT CASTLTGATNEKLFF
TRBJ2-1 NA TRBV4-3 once TGCGCCAGCAGCCAAGACAGGGAGGATGAGCAGTTCTTC CASSQDREDEQFF
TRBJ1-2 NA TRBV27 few TGTGCCAGCAGTCCCGCACCGACAGGTTACTATGGCTACACCTTC CASSPAPTGYYGYTF
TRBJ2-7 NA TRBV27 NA TGTGCCAGCAGTGTCGGGTTTTTGGTCTACGAGCAGTACTTC CASSVGFLVYEQYF
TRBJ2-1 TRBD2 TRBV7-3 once TGTGCCAGCAGCTTAGGCAGAGGACTAGCACGCGAGCAGTTCTTC CASSLGRGLAREQFF
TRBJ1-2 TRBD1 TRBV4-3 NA TGCGCCAGCAGCCCGGACAGGGGGCGCGACGGCTACACCTTC CASSPDRGRDGYTF
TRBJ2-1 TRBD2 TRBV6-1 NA TGTGCCAGCAGTGAAGGGACTAGCGGGGGCAATGAGCAGTTCTTC CASSEGTSGGNEQFF
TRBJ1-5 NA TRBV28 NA TGTGCCAGCACCCTCATAGGAGGTAGCAATCAGCCCCAGCATTTT CASTLIGGSNQPQHF
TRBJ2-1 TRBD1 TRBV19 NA TGTGCCAGTACCATAGGGACAGCTATTAACAATGAGCAGTTCTTC CASTIGTAINNEQFF
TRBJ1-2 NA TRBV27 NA TGTGCCAGCAGTTTTCGTGACAGCCCTTATGGCTACACCTTC CASSFRDSPYGYTF
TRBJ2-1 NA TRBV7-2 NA TGTGCCAGCAGCTTAGGTATAGCCGCCCTGGGTGAGCAGTTCTTC CASSLGIAALGEQFF
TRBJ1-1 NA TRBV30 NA TGTGCCTGGAGGTTCGTGTATGCCCCATCCCGAGGGAGCACTGAAGCTTTCTTT CAWRFVYAPSRGSTEAFF
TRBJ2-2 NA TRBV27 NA TGTGCCAGCAGTTTACAGGCAGGGGCGAACACCGGGGAGCTGTTTTTT CASSLQAGANTGELFF
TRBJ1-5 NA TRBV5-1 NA TGCGCCAGCAGCCTGGACGGTAGCAATCAGCCCCAGCATTTT CASSLDGSNQPQHF
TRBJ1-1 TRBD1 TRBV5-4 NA TGTGCCAGCAGCTTGGGACAGGGGGGTTACACTGAAGCTTTCTTT CASSLGQGGYTEAFF
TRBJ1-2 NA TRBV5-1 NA TGCGCCAGCAGCTTGCTCGGAGGGGTCGCGGACTATGGCTACACCTTC CASSLLGGVADYGYTF
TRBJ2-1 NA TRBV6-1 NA TGTGCCAGCTCGAGCGATAGCTCCTACAATGAGCAGTTCTTC CASSSDSSYNEQFF
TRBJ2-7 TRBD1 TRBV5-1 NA TGCGCCAGCAGCCCACGGGACAGGGGCGAGCAGTACTTC CASSPRDRGEQYF
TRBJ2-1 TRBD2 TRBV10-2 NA TGCGCCAGCAGTCCCCGACTAGCGGGGCTGTACAATGAGCAGTTCTTC CASSPRLAGLYNEQFF
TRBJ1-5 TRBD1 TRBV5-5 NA TGTGCCAGCAGTTACACCTACCGGGACAGGAGGCATTTT CASSYTYRDRRHF
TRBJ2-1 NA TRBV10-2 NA TGCGCCAGCAGTGAGCAGGTCCGACCCAATGAGCAGTTCTTC CASSEQVRPNEQFF
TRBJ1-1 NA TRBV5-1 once TGCGCCAGCAGCCCTGCTGGGCTTTGGCTGACTGAAGCTTTCTTT CASSPAGLWLTEAFF
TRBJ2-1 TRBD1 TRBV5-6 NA TGTGCCAGCAGCTTTGGGACAGTAAATGAGCAGTTCTTC CASSFGTVNEQFF
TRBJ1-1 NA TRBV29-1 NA TGCAGCGTTGGGGAAGGGGCGAAGAACACTGAAGCTTTCTTT CSVGEGAKNTEAFF
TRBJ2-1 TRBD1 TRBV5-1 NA TGCGCCAGCAGTCTCCGAGGACAGGGAATAGGGGAGCAGTTCTTC CASSLRGQGIGEQFF
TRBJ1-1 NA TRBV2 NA TGTGCCAGCAGTCGGAGCTCGAGTCAGAACACTGAAGCTTTCTTT CASSRSSSQNTEAFF
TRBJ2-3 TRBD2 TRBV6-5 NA TGTGCCAGCAGAATAGCGGGGGGGGATACGCAGTATTTT CASRIAGGDTQYF